This T cell receptor (beta chain) was retrieved from a study of cytomegalovirus exposure and HLA in healthy donors. Study background: The study placed roughly four fifths of its approximately 380 genotyped donors in the Caucasian-associated ancestry cluster.

Study results and limitations: Several of the most significant clusters appeared, in a later analysis, to be linked to common viral pathogens. Later analysis associated a missense DCLRE1C variant with TCR beta V- and J-gene trimming.

As for the donors, each was a healthy bone marrow donor. As to this clone: Its matching antigen is unknown.

The PCR was carried out with 60 Vbeta primers and 13 Jbeta primers. Only in-frame clones appear in the TCRdb table, and some are missing; sequencing was by immunoSEQ multiplex PCR. The sample yields more than 150,000 clones, roughly 84% seen once. CDR1 is MDHEN and CDR2 is SYDVKM in the germline V gene. CDR3 length: 15 residues. V dropped 5 bases and J dropped 0 bases, with 11 bases sitting between them. This clonotype originated in a boy aged 5-17 years in good health and CMV-seronegative. V is TRBV28 and J is TRBJ1-5, with D uncertain. The specimen was PBMCs. The CDR3 DNA sequence: TGTGCCAGCAGTCCCCTTGGCTTTAGCAATCAGCCCCAGCATTTT. Translation gives CASSPLGFSNQPQHF.